This passage covers 3 T cell receptor beta chains from one sample sequenced in a study of cytomegalovirus exposure and HLA in healthy donors. PCR primers comprised 60 Vbeta and 13 Jbeta primers. Sequencing was performed with immunoSEQ multiplex PCR; in TCRdb, only in-frame clones are kept and a portion is missing. The table has about 150,000 clones, 80% seen once. The source material was PBMCs. Every receptor here comes from a woman in her thirties or forties in good health and CMV-seropositive.

The V gene is TRBV2, the J gene TRBJ2-3, with TRBD2 identical over 13 bases. Per germline, CDR1 SNHLY and CDR2 FYNNEI. There are 17 residues in the CDR3. V dropped 6 bases and J dropped 3; count of bases not matched to a gene: 9. CDR3 DNA sequence: TGTGCCAGCAGCCCCTGGACTAGCGGGAGACCGACAGATACGCAGTATTTT. It is translated as CASSPWTSGRPTDTQYF.

V gene TRBV19 combines with J gene TRBJ1-2, with a tentative D call TRBD1 (5 bases). Deletions cut 3 bases from V and 6 bases from J, with 17 bases between. CDR1 is LNHDA and CDR2 is SQIVND in the germline V gene (reference sequence). The CDR3 length is 15 residues. CDR3 coding DNA: TGTGCCAGTAGTATTCAGCCAGGGCAGAAGAATGGCTACACCTTC. Protein product: CASSIQPGQKNGYTF.

J is TRBJ1-2 and V is TRBV7-9; 10 bases are a match to TRBD1. The germline gives CDR1 SEHNR, CDR2 FQNEAQ (reference sequence). The length of the CDR3 is 15 residues. J gave up 4 bases and V 5 bases, and 7 bases lay outside the gene matches. The CDR3 DNA sequence: TGTGCCAGCAGCAGGGGACAGGGGCAAGCCTATGGCTACACCTTC. It specifies CASSRGQGQAYGYTF.